This TCR beta chain appears in the sequencing data of a study of blood T cell repertoires in COVID-19. Study context: The United States, Italy and Spain were the sources of the acute and convalescent COVID-19 samples. Sources were T cells, B-cell-depleted T cells, or PBMCs; the material itself was cDNA or gDNA.

The germline V gene encodes CDR1 MDHEN and CDR2 SYDVKM. With 9 bases clipped from V and 3 bases from J, the junction kept 10 bases outside the gene matches. This CDR3 region has 15 residues. In the original processing: Estimated nucleated cell counts came from reference gene primer amplification. Sequencing was performed with immunoSEQ multiplex PCR; in TCRdb, only in-frame clones are kept and a portion is missing. V, J and clone size reflect that table, while D and trimming were determined from the DNA. The sample lists 87,000 or so clones, roughly 80% seen once, with roughly 15% in the top ten. The sample comprised peripheral blood. The receptor's source is a woman older than 75 with active or convalescent COVID-19. The genes are TRBV28 and TRBJ2-1; 8 nucleotides agree with TRBD2. The CDR3 DNA is TGTGCCAGTCTCCGAGGCGGGGGGATCTACAATGAGCAGTTCTTC. The encoded protein is CASLRGGGIYNEQFF.